This TCR beta chain was profiled in a study of T cell changes during pregnancy in multiple sclerosis. This CDR3 contains 15 residues. V lost 2 bases and J 0 bases, leaving 11 bases between the germline ends. Germline CDR1 SNHLY, CDR2 FYNNEI. The protocol was immunoSEQ multiplex PCR, while the TCRdb copy is restricted to in-frame clones and leaves out a portion. Among about 50,000 clones listed, roughly nine tenths were seen once. V usage is TRBV2 and J usage is TRBJ2-7, with a possible D match to TRBD1 (7 bases). This sequence originates from a female donor with multiple sclerosis, enrolled in a pregnancy study. The sample was CD8+ T cells from peripheral blood mononuclear cells, taken after pregnancy. CDR3 DNA: TGTGCCAGCAGTGAAAGGCGGGACAGCTCCTACGAGCAGTACTTC. Translated: CASSERRDSSYEQYF.